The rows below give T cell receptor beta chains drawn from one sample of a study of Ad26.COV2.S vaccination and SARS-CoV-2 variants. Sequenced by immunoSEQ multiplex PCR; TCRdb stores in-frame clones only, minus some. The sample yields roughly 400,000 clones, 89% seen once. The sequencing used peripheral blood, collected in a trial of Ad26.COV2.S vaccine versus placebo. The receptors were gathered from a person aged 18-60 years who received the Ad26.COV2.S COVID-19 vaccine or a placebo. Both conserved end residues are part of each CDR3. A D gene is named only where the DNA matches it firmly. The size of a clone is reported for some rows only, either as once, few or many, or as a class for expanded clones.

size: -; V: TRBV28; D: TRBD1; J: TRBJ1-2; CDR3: CASSLTPTGGSNYGYTF; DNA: TGTGCCAGCAGTTTAACGCCCACAGGGGGTTCTAACTATGGCTACACCTTC
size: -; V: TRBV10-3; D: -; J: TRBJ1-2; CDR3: CAISKTDGYTF; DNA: TGTGCCATCAGTAAGACAGATGGCTACACCTTC
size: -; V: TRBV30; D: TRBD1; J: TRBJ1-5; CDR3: CAWATGGLQPQHF; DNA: TGTGCCTGGGCTACAGGGGGTTTGCAGCCCCAGCATTTT
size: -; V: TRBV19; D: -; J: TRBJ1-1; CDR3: CASRAGSRPPLNTEAFF; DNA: TGTGCCAGTAGGGCGGGGAGCAGGCCACCCCTGAACACTGAAGCTTTCTTT
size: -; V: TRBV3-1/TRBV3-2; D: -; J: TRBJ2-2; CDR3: CASSRRDPAGTGELFF; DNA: TGTGCCAGCAGCCGCCGGGACCCGGCGGGGACCGGGGAGCTGTTTTTT
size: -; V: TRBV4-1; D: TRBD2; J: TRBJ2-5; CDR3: CASSQGTSGYQETQYF; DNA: TGCGCCAGCAGCCAGGGGACTAGCGGGTACCAAGAGACCCAGTACTTC
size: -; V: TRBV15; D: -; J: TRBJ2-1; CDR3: CATSRSNNEQFF; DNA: TGTGCCACCAGCAGGAGCAATAATGAGCAGTTCTTC
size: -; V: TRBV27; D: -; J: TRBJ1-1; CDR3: CASSFGRANTEAFF; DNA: TGTGCCAGCAGTTTTGGACGGGCGAACACTGAAGCTTTCTTT
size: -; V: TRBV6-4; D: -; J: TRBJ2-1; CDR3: CASSVGGANEQFF; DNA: TGTGCCAGCAGTGTGGGGGGAGCGAATGAGCAGTTCTTC
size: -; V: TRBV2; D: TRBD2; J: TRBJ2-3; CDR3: CASRPGTSGIGTQYF; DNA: TGTGCCAGCAGACCCGGGACTAGCGGGATAGGTACGCAGTATTTT
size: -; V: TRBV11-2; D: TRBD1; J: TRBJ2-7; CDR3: CASSPRQGIYEQYF; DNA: TGTGCCAGCAGCCCGAGACAGGGAATCTACGAGCAGTACTTC
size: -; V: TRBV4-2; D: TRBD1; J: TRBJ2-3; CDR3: CASSQLHGQGALNTQYF; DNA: TGTGCCAGCAGCCAACTGCACGGGCAGGGGGCGCTGAATACGCAGTATTTT
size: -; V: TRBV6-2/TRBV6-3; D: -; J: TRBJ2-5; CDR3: CASSSLLETQYF; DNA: TGTGCCAGCAGTTCCCTACTAGAGACCCAGTACTTC
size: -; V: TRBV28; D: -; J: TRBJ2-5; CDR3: CASSSPRGGETQYF; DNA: TGTGCCAGCAGTTCCCCAAGGGGGGGGGAGACCCAGTACTTC
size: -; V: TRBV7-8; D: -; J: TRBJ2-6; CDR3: CASSLGIGLGSGANVLTF; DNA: TGTGCCAGCAGCTTAGGGATAGGGTTAGGCTCTGGGGCCAACGTCCTGACTTTC
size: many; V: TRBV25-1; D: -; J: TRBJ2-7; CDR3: CASIRRGRFYEQYF; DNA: TGTGCCAGCATTCGTCGGGGAAGGTTCTACGAGCAGTACTTC
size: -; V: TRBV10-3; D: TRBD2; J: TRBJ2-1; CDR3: CAISDSGSKYEQFF; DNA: TGTGCCATCAGTGATAGCGGGAGTAAATATGAGCAGTTCTTC
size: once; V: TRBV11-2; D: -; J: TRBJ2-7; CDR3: CASSLDWSRANPYEQYF; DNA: TGTGCCAGCAGCTTAGACTGGAGCAGGGCGAATCCCTACGAGCAGTACTTC
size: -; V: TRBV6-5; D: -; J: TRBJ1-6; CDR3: CASRSGHLNSPLHF; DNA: TGTGCCAGCAGGTCGGGACATCTGAATTCACCCCTCCACTTT
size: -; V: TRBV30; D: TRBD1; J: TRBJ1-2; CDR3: CAWSVGGHNYGYTF; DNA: TGTGCCTGGAGTGTAGGGGGCCATAACTATGGCTACACCTTC
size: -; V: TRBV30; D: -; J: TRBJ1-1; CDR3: CAWISVTEAFF; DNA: TGTGCCTGGATATCTGTTACTGAAGCTTTCTTT
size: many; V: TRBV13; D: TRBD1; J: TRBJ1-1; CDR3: CASSPQRRQGNTEAFF; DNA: TGTGCCAGCAGCCCCCAACGGAGACAGGGTAACACTGAAGCTTTCTTT
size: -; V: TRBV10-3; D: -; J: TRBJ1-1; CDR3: CAISESSAGRTEAFF; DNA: TGTGCCATCAGTGAGTCGAGTGCAGGGAGAACTGAAGCTTTCTTT
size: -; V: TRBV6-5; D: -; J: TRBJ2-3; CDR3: CASSPSARTDTQYF; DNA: TGTGCCAGCAGTCCGAGTGCGCGCACAGATACGCAGTATTTT
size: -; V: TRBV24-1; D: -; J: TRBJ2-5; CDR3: CATSGGSGGREETQYF; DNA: TGTGCCACCAGCGGGGGTAGTGGGGGAAGGGAAGAGACCCAGTACTTC
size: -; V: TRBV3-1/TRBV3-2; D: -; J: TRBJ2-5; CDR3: CASSQGPGVVETQYF; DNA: TGTGCCAGCAGCCAAGGGCCGGGGGTGGTAGAGACCCAGTACTTC
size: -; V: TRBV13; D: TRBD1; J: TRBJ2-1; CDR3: CASSTHRGQGNEQFF; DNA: TGTGCCAGCAGCACGCACAGGGGTCAGGGCAATGAGCAGTTCTTC
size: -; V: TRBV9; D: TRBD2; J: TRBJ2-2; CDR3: CASSVWTSGYTGELFF; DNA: TGTGCCAGCAGCGTATGGACTAGCGGCTACACCGGGGAGCTGTTTTTT
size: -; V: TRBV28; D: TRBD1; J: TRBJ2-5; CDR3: CASTWAGGETQYF; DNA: TGTGCCAGCACCTGGGCAGGGGGAGAGACCCAGTACTTC
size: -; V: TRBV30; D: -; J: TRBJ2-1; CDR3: CAWSVLDRYNEQFF; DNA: TGTGCCTGGAGTGTACTCGACCGATACAATGAGCAGTTCTTC
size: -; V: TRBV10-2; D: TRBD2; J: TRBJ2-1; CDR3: CASSERSGRAGSEQFF; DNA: TGCGCCAGCAGTGAGCGCAGCGGGAGGGCCGGGAGTGAGCAGTTCTTC
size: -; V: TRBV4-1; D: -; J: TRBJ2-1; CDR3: CASSPTLVRHEQFF; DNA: TGCGCCAGCAGCCCCACGCTGGTTCGTCATGAGCAGTTCTTC
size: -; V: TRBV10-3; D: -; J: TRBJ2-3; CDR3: CAISTGASTDTQYF; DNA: TGTGCCATCAGTACTGGGGCTAGCACAGATACGCAGTATTTT
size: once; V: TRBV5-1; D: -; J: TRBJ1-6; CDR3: CASSLDRSTNSPLHF; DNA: TGCGCCAGCAGCTTGGACAGGAGTACTAATTCACCCCTCCACTTT
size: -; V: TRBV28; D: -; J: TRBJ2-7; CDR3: CASSDFYEQYF; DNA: TGTGCCAGCAGCGACTTCTACGAGCAGTACTTC
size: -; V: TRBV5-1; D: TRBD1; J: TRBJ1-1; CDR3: CASRGTGERTEAFF; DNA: TGCGCCAGCAGGGGGACAGGCGAGAGGACTGAAGCTTTCTTT
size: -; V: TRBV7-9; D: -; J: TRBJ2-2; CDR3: CASTLGSGVINTGELFF; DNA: TGTGCCAGCACCCTCGGGAGCGGCGTAATCAACACCGGGGAGCTGTTTTTT
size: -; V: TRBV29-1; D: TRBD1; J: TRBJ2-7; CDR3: CSAGLDRDRSEQYF; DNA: TGCAGCGCCGGACTCGACAGGGATAGATCCGAGCAGTACTTC
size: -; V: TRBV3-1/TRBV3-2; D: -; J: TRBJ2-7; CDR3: CASSQVRDEQYF; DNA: TGTGCCAGCAGCCAAGTACGAGACGAGCAGTACTTC
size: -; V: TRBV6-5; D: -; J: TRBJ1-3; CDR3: CASSLSSYSGNTIYF; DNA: TGTGCCAGCAGTCTAAGTTCTTACTCTGGAAACACCATATATTTT
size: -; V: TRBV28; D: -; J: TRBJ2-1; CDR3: CASAKRQGLFF; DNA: TGTGCCAGTGCAAAAAGGCAGGGACTGTTCTTC
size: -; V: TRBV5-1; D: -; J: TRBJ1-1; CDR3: CASRITGTDTEAFF; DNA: TGCGCCAGCAGAATCACCGGGACGGACACTGAAGCTTTCTTT
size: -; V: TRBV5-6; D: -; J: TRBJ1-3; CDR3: CASSLRSGTGNTIYF; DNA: TGTGCCAGCAGCTTGCGAAGTGGGACTGGAAACACCATATATTTT
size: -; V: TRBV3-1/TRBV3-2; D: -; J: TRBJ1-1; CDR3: CASSQVEGNTEAFF; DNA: TGTGCCAGCAGCCAAGTAGAGGGGAACACTGAAGCTTTCTTT
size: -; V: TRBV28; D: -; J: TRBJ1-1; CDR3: CASSVSGVLTEAFF; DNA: TGTGCCAGTTCCGTGTCGGGCGTACTCACTGAAGCTTTCTTT
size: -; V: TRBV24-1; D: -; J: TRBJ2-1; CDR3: CATSDLGRYNEQFF; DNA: TGTGCCACCAGTGATTTGGGCAGGTACAATGAGCAGTTCTTC
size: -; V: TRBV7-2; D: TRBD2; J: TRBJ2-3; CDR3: CASSPGLAGGMRTDTQYF; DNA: TGTGCCAGCAGCCCGGGACTAGCGGGAGGGATGCGCACAGATACGCAGTATTTT
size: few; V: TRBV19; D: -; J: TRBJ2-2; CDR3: CASQNTGELFF; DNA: TGTGCCAGTCAGAACACCGGGGAGCTGTTTTTT
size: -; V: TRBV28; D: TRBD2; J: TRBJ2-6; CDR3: CASSFFHGRSGANVLTF; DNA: TGTGCCAGCAGTTTTTTTCACGGGAGGTCTGGGGCCAACGTCCTGACTTTC
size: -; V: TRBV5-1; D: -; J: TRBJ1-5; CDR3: CASSFVRADWHF; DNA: TGCGCCAGCAGCTTCGTTAGAGCCGACTGGCATTTT
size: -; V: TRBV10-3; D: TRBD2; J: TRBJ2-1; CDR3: CAISGLAVGRSSYNEQFF; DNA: TGTGCCATCAGCGGACTAGCCGTGGGACGATCTTCCTACAATGAGCAGTTCTTC
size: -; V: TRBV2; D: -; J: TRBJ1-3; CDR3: CASSDREAGNTIYF; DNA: TGTGCCAGCAGTGACAGGGAGGCTGGAAACACCATATATTTT
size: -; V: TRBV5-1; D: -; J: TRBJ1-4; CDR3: CASSLGGSVGEKLFF; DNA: TGCGCCAGCAGCTTGGGCGGATCGGTAGGGGAAAAACTGTTTTTT
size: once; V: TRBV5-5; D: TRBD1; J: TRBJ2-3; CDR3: CASSSYRDRYTDTQYF; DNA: TGTGCCAGCAGCTCCTACCGGGACAGGTACACAGATACGCAGTATTTT
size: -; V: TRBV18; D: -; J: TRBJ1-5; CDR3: CASSPGGSSNQPQHF; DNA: TGTGCCAGCTCACCAGGGGGCTCTAGCAATCAGCCCCAGCATTTT
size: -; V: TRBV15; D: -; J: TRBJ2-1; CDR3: CATSRDLGRSDNEQFF; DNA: TGTGCCACCAGCAGAGATTTGGGGAGATCAGACAATGAGCAGTTCTTC
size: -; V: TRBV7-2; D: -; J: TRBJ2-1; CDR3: CASGGTRNEQFF; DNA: TGTGCCAGCGGGGGAACGCGGAATGAGCAGTTCTTC
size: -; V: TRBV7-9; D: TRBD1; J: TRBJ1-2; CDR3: CASSLAGQGSGYTF; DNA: TGTGCCAGCAGCTTAGCTGGACAGGGGTCTGGCTACACCTTC
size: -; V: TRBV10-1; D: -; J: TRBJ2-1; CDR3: CASTPTRDRSYNEQFF; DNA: TGCGCCAGCACCCCTACTAGGGATCGATCCTACAATGAGCAGTTCTTC